The 8 T cell receptor beta chains below all came from one sample that was sequenced in a study of blood T cell repertoires in COVID-19. Assay used: immunoSEQ multiplex PCR; TCRdb lists only in-frame clones, some missing. The table includes hundreds of thousands of clones, around 80% detected once. What was sequenced was peripheral blood. Receptors were obtained from a woman of 80 years or more with acute or convalescent COVID-19.

The J gene is TRBJ2-3, the V gene TRBV5-4, with D possibly being TRBD2 (5 bases). CDR1 and CDR2 from the germline V gene are SGHNT and YYREEE (reference sequence). This CDR3 comprises 16 residues. The V end was cut by 4 bases, the J end by 0 bases, with 15 bases between. The CDR3 nucleotides are TGTGCCAGCAGCCACGATGGGAGTCCTAGCACAGATACGCAGTATTTT. This translates into CASSHDGSPSTDTQYF. Together with reference TRBV5-4 and TRBJ2-3, the CDR3 gives the full variable domain: ETGVTQSPTHLIKTRGQQVTLRCSSQSGHNTVSWYQQALGQGPQFIFQYYREEENGRGNFPPRFSGLQFPNYSSELNVNALELDDSALYLCASSHDGSPSTDTQYFGPGTRLTVL.

This clone has only a few counts. This chain uses TRBV3-1 (or the pseudogene TRBV3-2) with TRBJ1-5, with TRBD1 identical over 7 bases. In germline, CDR1 is LGHDT, CDR2 YNNKEL (reference sequence). J was trimmed by 3 bases and V by 1 base; bases with no gene match: 3. The CDR3 sequence is 15 residues long. This CDR3 is CASSQGRGPNQPQHF. CDR3 bases: TGTGCCAGCAGCCAAGGGAGGGGGCCCAATCAGCCCCAGCATTTT.

V is TRBV29-1 and J is TRBJ1-3; no clear D. The CDR3 consists of 13 residues. V was cut by 4 bases and J by 1 base, with 8 bases left in between. CDR1 and CDR2 (germline): SQVTM, ANQGSEA. As DNA, the CDR3 is TGCAGCGTTGTTGGCTCTTCTGGAAACACCATATATTTT. This codes for CSVVGSSGNTIYF.

The chain employs TRBV2 and TRBJ2-3; D remains ambiguous. Germline CDR1 is SNHLY and CDR2 is FYNNEI. Trimming left V 7 bases short and J 2 bases short, with 4 bases between. There are 11 residues in the CDR3. The CDR3 is CASTNTDTQYF. The DNA for the CDR3 is TGTGCCAGCACCAACACAGATACGCAGTATTTT. Supplemented by reference TRBV2 and TRBJ2-3, the full variable domain reads EPEVTQTPSHQVTQMGQEVILRCVPISNHLYFYWYRQILGQKVEFLVSFYNNEISEKSEIFDDQFSVERPDGSNFTLKIRSTKLEDSAMYFCASTNTDTQYFGPGTRLTVL.

V usage is TRBV6-2 or TRBV6-3 and J usage is TRBJ2-6; perhaps TRBD2 as D (5 bases). The V end lost 2 bases, the J end lost 0 bases, and 5 bases lay between the germline ends. The CDR3 consists of 15 residues. Germline-derived CDR1 and CDR2 are MNHEY and SVGEGT. CDR3 sequence reads: CASSYEGSGANVLTF. Written as DNA, the CDR3 is TGTGCCAGCAGTTACGAGGGCTCTGGGGCCAACGTCCTGACTTTC.

The chain joins TRBV10-1 to TRBJ2-7; TRBD2 matches at 10 bases. The germline CDR1 and CDR2 sequences are WNHNN and SYGVQD (reference sequence). The CDR3 consists of 15 residues. V was pared by 3 bases and J by 7 bases, with 9 bases of the junction left unmatched. CDR3: CASSDASGGPMEQYF. CDR3 bases: TGCGCCAGCAGTGACGCTAGCGGGGGACCTATGGAGCAGTACTTC.

The V call is TRBV29-1, the J call TRBJ2-5, with 9 bases fitting TRBD2. The germline V gene encodes CDR1 SQVTM and CDR2 ANQGSEA. The CDR3 covers 12 residues. J lost 5 bases, V lost 5 bases, and 3 bases had no gene match. The CDR3 nucleotides are TGCAGCGTTTGGACTAGCGAGGAGACCCAGTACTTC. This translates into CSVWTSEETQYF.

The chain carries TRBV7-3 and TRBJ1-1, with 8 bases fitting TRBD1. CDR3 length: 14 residues. V lost 5 bases to trimming and J lost 5 bases; unmatched junction nucleotides: 7. The V gene's germline CDR1 is SGHTA and CDR2 FQGTGA. The CDR3 reads CASSPGQGRTEAFF. CDR3 coding DNA: TGTGCCAGCAGCCCCGGACAGGGCCGAACTGAAGCTTTCTTT.